There are a few counts of the clone carrying this TCR beta chain. Its cognate antigen is unknown. The entry originates in a study of beta chain features in type 1 diabetes. Whole-study context: Age, gender and cell yields were alike across patients and healthy donors. Across the samples, some 98,000,000 sorted cells were examined in total. Study-wide results and caveats: Shortening that was moderate but significant affected the TCRB CDR3s of Type 1 diabetes patients in all four CD4+ subsets. For patients, the naive, central memory and Treg TCRB repertoires appeared more alike than for healthy donors.

Reverse transcribing all isolated RNA meant expressed TCRB transcripts were sequenced. Sequenced by immunoSEQ multiplex PCR; TCRdb stores in-frame clones only, minus some. The data show 850,000 to 900,000 clones, roughly 17% seen once. The CDR3 is made up of 16 amino acids. V was pared by 3 bases and J by 1 base, with 15 bases between. Germline CDR1 and CDR2: SGHAT and FQNNGV. Material: naive CD4+ T cells from blood. The TCR comes from a young woman in good health. This rearrangement joins TRBV11-2 to TRBJ2-5; D is unclear. The CDR3 loop reads CASSLNAVSRQETQYF. CDR3 nucleotide sequence: TGTGCCAGCAGCTTGAATGCAGTGAGCCGCCAAGAGACCCAGTACTTC. Together with reference TRBV11-2 and TRBJ2-5, the CDR3 gives the full variable domain: EAGVAQSPRYKIIEKRQSVAFWCNPISGHATLYWYQQILGQGPKLLIQFQNNGVVDDSQLPKDRFSAERLKGVDSTLKIQPAKLEDSAVYLCASSLNAVSRQETQYFGPGTRLLVL.